Presented here are 9 T cell receptor beta chains from one specimen sequenced in a study of identical twins. TCRdb re-called the 5' RACE reads with MiXCR, one entry per CDR3 protein. The table shows around 670,000 distinct CDR3 sequences, with roughly 6% occurring only once. Sequencing was carried out using naive T cells sorted from blood. The receptors here all came from a man aged 18 to 35 in good health.

This clonotype was counted at least ten times. The gene calls are TRBV20-1 and TRBJ2-3; possibly TRBD1 for D (5 bases). This CDR3 has 15 residues. Germline V gene lookup returns CDR1 DFQATT and CDR2 SNEGSKA (reference sequence). Trimming cost V 3 bases and J 2 bases, with 15 bases left between them. As DNA, the CDR3 is TGCAGTGCTAGGGGGCGCGGTGTCCCCACAGATACGCAGTATTTT. Its protein is CSARGRGVPTDTQYF.

This clonotype was seen a few times. The chain carries TRBV7-2 and TRBJ2-4, with 8 nucleotides matching TRBD1. The CDR3 contains 14 residues. The germline gives CDR1 SGHTA, CDR2 FQGNSA. V lost 2 bases to trimming and J lost 8 bases; unmatched junction nucleotides: 5. The chain's CDR3 is CASSLRDRGHIQYF. For the CDR3, the DNA is TGTGCCAGCAGCTTACGCGACAGGGGTCACATTCAGTACTTC.

This clonotype has a count of ten or more. V and J are TRBV15 and TRBJ2-4; D is unclear. Trimming cost V 0 bases and J 9 bases, with 6 bases left between them. Germline CDR1 and CDR2: LNHNV and YYDKDF (reference sequence). This CDR3 comprises 12 residues. The chain's CDR3 is CATSRDKGIQYF. As DNA, the CDR3 is TGTGCCACCAGCAGAGATAAGGGCATTCAGTACTTC.

This clonotype was recorded many times. V gene TRBV5-1 combines with J gene TRBJ2-2; 9 bases are shared with TRBD2. After removal of 4 bases from V and 5 bases from J, the junction contained 6 bases not matched to a gene. The CDR3 is 15 amino acids. Germline loops: CDR1 SGHRS, CDR2 YFSETQ. The CDR3 loop reads CASSHQREETGELFF. CDR3 DNA: TGCGCCAGCAGCCACCAGCGGGAGGAAACCGGGGAGCTGTTTTTT.

This clonotype occurred many times. This rearrangement joins TRBV11-2 to TRBJ1-6; 10 nucleotides agree with TRBD1. Germline V gene sequence: CDR1 SGHAT, CDR2 FQNNGV. This CDR3 region has 15 residues. The V and J ends lost 5 bases and 9 bases, in that order; junction bases with no gene match: 7. CDR3 protein: CASSTRQGAISPLHF. CDR3 nucleotides: TGTGCCAGCAGCACCCGACAGGGGGCTATTTCACCCCTCCACTTT.

In this sample, this clonotype turned up a few times. The genes are TRBV28 and TRBJ2-2, with D hard to call. Trimming stripped 8 bases from V and 4 bases from J, with 8 bases between. The CDR3 consists of 12 residues. In germline, CDR1 is MDHEN, CDR2 SYDVKM. For the CDR3, the DNA is TGTGCCAGCGTAAAGAGCACCGGGGAGCTGTTTTTT. It specifies CASVKSTGELFF.

The chain has TRBV20-1 and TRBJ2-5, with 9 bases matching TRBD1. This CDR3 comprises 14 residues. Germline CDR1 and CDR2: DFQATT and SNEGSKA (reference sequence). The J segment lost 5 bases and the V segment lost 2 bases, leaving 6 bases of the junction unmatched. The CDR3 loop is CSARTGGVGETQYF. CDR3 nucleotide sequence: TGCAGTGCTAGAACAGGGGGCGTGGGTGAGACCCAGTACTTC.

The chain uses TRBV7-8 and TRBJ1-1; 11 positions match TRBD1. Germline lookup yields CDR1 SGHVS and CDR2 FQNEAQ. The CDR3 totals 17 residues. Trimming at V came to 1 base and at J to 3 bases, leaving 7 bases not matched to a gene. CDR3 amino acids: CASSLVRTGGMDTEAFF. CDR3 sequence (DNA): TGTGCCAGCAGCTTAGTTCGGACAGGGGGCATGGACACTGAAGCTTTCTTT.

This clonotype was observed at least ten times. The chain uses TRBV20-1 and TRBJ2-7; the D is unclear. V was pared by 0 bases and J by 1 base, with 10 bases between. From germline, CDR1 is DFQATT and CDR2 SNEGSKA (reference sequence). The CDR3 is 14 residues long. The CDR3 sequence: CSARDLRVSYEQYF. DNA for the CDR3: TGCAGTGCTAGAGATCTAAGGGTTTCCTACGAGCAGTACTTC.